This is a list of T cell receptor beta chains from one sample in a study of OX40 agonist ivuxolimab in advanced cancers. Profiled with immunoSEQ multiplex PCR; TCRdb holds only in-frame clones, not every one. Among about 59,000 clones listed, over 75% were seen once. The sample in question was CD4+ or CD8+ T cells sorted from blood, obtained in a trial of the OX40 agonist ivuxolimab. The source of these receptors is an adult with an advanced solid tumor such as melanoma, head and neck, liver or kidney cancer. Both conserved end residues are part of each CDR3. The order of the fields is V gene, D gene, J gene, CDR3 length, clone size, CDR3 DNA, CDR3 protein. D genes are given only for firm matches. Clone size is not always given. Where it is, it says once, few, many or a class for expanded clones.

>TRBV7-9|TRBD1|TRBJ2-5|15|NA
TGTGCCAGCACCGCGGAAGACAGGGGACGAGAGACCCAGTACTTC
CASTAEDRGRETQYF
>TRBV6-1|NA|TRBJ1-5|15|NA
TGTGCCAGCAGTGAGGTAGGGGGGGCAGGGCAGCCCCAGCATTTT
CASSEVGGAGQPQHF
>TRBV28|TRBD1|TRBJ1-4|13|once
TGTGCCAGCACACAGGGGGATAATGAAAAACTGTTTTTT
CASTQGDNEKLFF
>TRBV5-6|NA|TRBJ2-7|12|NA
TGTGCCAGCAGCCTCAGGCTGGAGTCTCAGTACTTC
CASSLRLESQYF
>TRBV5-1|NA|TRBJ2-5|13|NA
TGCGCCAGCAAAGTGGAGGGGCAAGAGACCCAGTACTTC
CASKVEGQETQYF
>TRBV7-9|NA|TRBJ1-2|15|NA
TGTGCCAGCAGCTCAACCCGGACTAGTTTTTATGGCTACACCTTC
CASSSTRTSFYGYTF
>TRBV2|TRBD1|TRBJ1-4|15|NA
TGTGCCAGCAGTGGCCCCGGGACAGGGAGTGAAAAACTGTTTTTT
CASSGPGTGSEKLFF
>TRBV5-6|NA|TRBJ1-2|15|NA
TGTGCCAGCAGCTTGGTAGACAGTTTCAACTATGGCTACACCTTC
CASSLVDSFNYGYTF
>TRBV6-1|NA|TRBJ1-1|13|NA
TGTGCCAGCAGTGAGGTTTTGGACACTGAAGCTTTCTTT
CASSEVLDTEAFF
>TRBV7-8|TRBD2|TRBJ2-2|15|NA
TGTGCCAGCAGCCAAGGGCGGGGGATTGGCGGGGAGCTGTTTTTT
CASSQGRGIGGELFF
>TRBV11-3|NA|TRBJ2-1|15|NA
TGTGCCAGCAGCCCGTCGTACTCGGGGCGAGAAGAGCAGTTCTTC
CASSPSYSGREEQFF
>TRBV7-9|TRBD2|TRBJ2-1|16|NA
TGTGCCAGCAGCTCTAGCGGGAGGCCTCCTTACAATGAGCAGTTCTTC
CASSSSGRPPYNEQFF
>TRBV7-8|NA|TRBJ1-3|13|NA
TGTGCCAGCAGACAGGACTTTGGAAACACCATATATTTT
CASRQDFGNTIYF
>TRBV6-6|TRBD1|TRBJ1-2|14|NA
TGTGCCAGCAGTCCCGGGACAGGACCGTATGGCTACACCTTC
CASSPGTGPYGYTF
>TRBV6-6|NA|TRBJ2-5|15|NA
TGTGCCAGCAGTAACCCAGGACGCGGCCAAGAGACCCAGTACTTC
CASSNPGRGQETQYF
>TRBV7-9|TRBD1|TRBJ2-3|14|NA
TGTGCCAGCAGCTGGGGACAGTCCACAGATACGCAGTATTTT
CASSWGQSTDTQYF
>TRBV6-6|NA|TRBJ1-1|14|once
TGTGCCAGCACCACAAGGTCAGCGAACACTGAAGCTTTCTTT
CASTTRSANTEAFF
>TRBV9|TRBD1|TRBJ2-3|17|NA
TGTGCCAGCAGCCCCAGGGGGCGGGGAGATTCCACAGATACGCAGTATTTT
CASSPRGRGDSTDTQYF
>TRBV25-1|TRBD1|TRBJ2-7|15|NA
TGTGCCAGCAGTGATGGGGACAGGGGGCATTACGAGCAGTACTTC
CASSDGDRGHYEQYF
>TRBV5-6|NA|TRBJ1-2|13|NA
TGTGCCAGCCAAGAGGGGAGGGCCTATGGCTACACCTTC
CASQEGRAYGYTF
>TRBV5-4|NA|TRBJ1-2|12|NA
TGTGCCAGCAGCTTGGATAGGGGTAGCTACACCTTC
CASSLDRGSYTF
>TRBV5-1|NA|TRBJ2-7|13|NA
TGCGCCAGCAGCTTGAATAGGGACTACGAGCAGTACTTC
CASSLNRDYEQYF
>TRBV6-1|NA|TRBJ2-5|13|NA
TGTGCCAGCAGTAGGGAGGTGCAAGAGACCCAGTACTTC
CASSREVQETQYF